One and the same sample provided the 12 T cell receptor beta chains below, sequenced in a study of human T cells and chemical hapten exposure. As to time point: pre-sensitization, week 0. Specified treatment: therapeutic diphenylcyclopropenone sensitization with weekly scalp DPC. From the RACE reads, TCRdb called clonotypes with MiXCR, one entry per CDR3 protein. The table shows about 98,000 distinct CDR3 sequences, with about 10% occurring only once. The sequencing used whole blood, collected in connection with sensitization to the hapten diphenylcyclopropenone (DPC). The source is a woman aged 55 to 70 with alopecia areata. Some clones in this sample may be carry-over from other donors' samples.

This clonotype has a count of ten or more. The J gene is TRBJ1-6, the V gene TRBV30; 7 bases align to TRBD1. The CDR3 has 16 amino acids. With 4 bases clipped from V and 10 bases from J, the junction kept 16 bases outside the gene matches. CDR1 is GTSNPN, CDR2 SVGIG, per germline (reference sequence). As DNA, the CDR3 is TGTGCCTGGACCCCTCTCGGGACAGAGGCCGAATCACCCCTCCACTTT. This encodes CAWTPLGTEAESPLHF.

This clonotype was counted many times. The genes are TRBV12-3 or TRBV12-4 and TRBJ2-6, with TRBD2 matching over 7 bases. The CDR3 consists of 15 residues. The trim removed 3 bases at V and 3 bases at J, leaving 2 bases unmatched. The CDR3 loop reads CASSFSGGGANVLTF. CDR3 nucleotide sequence: TGTGCCAGCAGTTTCTCGGGAGGTGGGGCCAACGTCCTGACTTTC.

This clonotype was seen ten or more times. The chain has TRBV15 and TRBJ1-5; TRBD1 aligns across 7 bases. This CDR3 is built from 18 residues. Trimming took 1 base from V and 0 from J; bases not matched to a gene: 9. Germline V lookup: CDR1 LNHNV, CDR2 YYDKDF (reference sequence). The CDR3 region has the DNA TGTGCCACCAGCAGAGGAAGTACAGGGGCTTATAGCAATCAGCCCCAGCATTTT. Protein sequence: CATSRGSTGAYSNQPQHF.

This clonotype was recorded many times. The gene calls are TRBV6-5 and TRBJ2-7; D is possibly TRBD2 (5 bases). Trimming took off 0 bases at V and 3 bases at J, with 12 bases between the two ends. There are 15 residues in the CDR3. CDR1 is MNHEY, CDR2 SVGAGI, per germline. This CDR3 is CASSYSRASGYEQYF. The DNA of the CDR3 is TGTGCCAGCAGTTACTCGAGGGCTTCTGGCTACGAGCAGTACTTC.

This clonotype was detected ten times or more. The chain couples TRBV29-1 to TRBJ1-1; no reliable D call. The CDR3 is 13 amino acids. Trimming left V 6 bases short and J 2 bases short, with 13 bases between. Germline CDR1 SQVTM, CDR2 ANQGSEA. This CDR3 reads CSVNQQGNTEAFF. The CDR3 bases are TGCAGCGTGAACCAACAAGGTAACACTGAAGCTTTCTTT.

This clonotype was found many times. CDR3: CASSLLGGAPEQYF. DNA of the CDR3: TGTGCCAGCAGCCTCCTGGGGGGGGCCCCCGAGCAGTACTTC. This chain connects TRBV7-9 to TRBJ2-7; weak D call: TRBD2 (7 bases). CDR3 length equals 14 residues. Germline loops: CDR1 SEHNR, CDR2 FQNEAQ (reference sequence). The germline V and J ends were trimmed by 5 bases and 6 bases, with 17 bases remaining between them.

This rearrangement joins TRBV4-1 to TRBJ2-1, with 10 bases that match TRBD2. J lost 11 bases, V lost 2 bases, and 9 bases had no gene match. The CDR3 runs 15 residues. Per the germline V gene, CDR1 is MGHRA and CDR2 is YSYEKL. The CDR3 nucleotides are TGCGCCAGCAGCCAATCGCCGGGACTAGCGTTTAAGCAGTTCTTC. This gives the protein CASSQSPGLAFKQFF.

V is TRBV27 and J is TRBJ1-6, with 7 nucleotides matching TRBD1. The CDR3 runs to 16 residues. Losses at the gene ends were 2 bases for V and 8 bases for J; bases not matched to a gene: 9. The germline gives CDR1 MNHEY, CDR2 SMNVEV (reference sequence). CDR3 sequence (DNA): TGTGCCAGCAGTTTACTTTCAGGGGGAAGGGATTCACCCCTCCACTTT. Protein: CASSLLSGGRDSPLHF.

Ten or more counts support this clonotype. The V and J genes are TRBV18 and TRBJ1-1; TRBD1 agrees at 7 bases. V trimming: 1 base; J trimming: 1 base; junction bases outside the gene matches: 0. The CDR3 is 14 amino acids. The germline V gene encodes CDR1 KGHSH and CDR2 LQKENI. As DNA, the CDR3 is TGTGCCAGCTCACCACGACAGGGGAACACTGAAGCTTTCTTT. This encodes CASSPRQGNTEAFF. Full variable domain (outside the CDR3, taken from reference TRBV18 and TRBJ1-1): NAGVMQNPRHLVRRRGQEARLRCSPMKGHSHVYWYRQLPEEGLKFMVYLQKENIIDESGMPKERFSAEFPKEGPSILRIQQVVRGDSAAYFCASSPRQGNTEAFFGQGTRLTVV.

This clonotype was found many times. The chain links TRBV2 to TRBJ1-4; possible D gene TRBD1, 6 bases. Trimming pared 2 bases from V and 12 bases from J, leaving 13 bases between. Germline V lookup: CDR1 SNHLY, CDR2 FYNNEI. This CDR3 comprises 13 residues. In DNA form, the CDR3 reads TGTGCCAGCAGTGAATTGTCAGGGGTAGAACTGTTTTTT. Amino acid sequence: CASSELSGVELFF.

This clonotype was counted only a few times. The chain links TRBV7-9 to TRBJ1-2; 10 positions match TRBD1. V trimming: 4 bases; J trimming: 4 bases; junction bases outside the gene matches: 6. This CDR3 is 15 amino acids long. Germline CDR1 is SEHNR and CDR2 is FQNEAQ (reference sequence). CDR3 loop: CASSSQRDRGYGYTF. The CDR3 DNA is TGTGCCAGCAGCTCCCAGCGGGACAGGGGCTATGGCTACACCTTC.

This clonotype showed up many times. As DNA, the CDR3 is TGTGCCAGCAGTTTACGGGGGGCTAGCGCAGATACGCAGTATTTT. Protein product: CASSLRGASADTQYF. The chain employs TRBV27 and TRBJ2-3, with D possibly TRBD2 on 7 matching bases. Germline CDR1 MNHEY, CDR2 SMNVEV (reference sequence). The CDR3 is 15 amino acids. The V end lost 2 bases, the J end lost 4 bases, and 13 bases lay between the germline ends.